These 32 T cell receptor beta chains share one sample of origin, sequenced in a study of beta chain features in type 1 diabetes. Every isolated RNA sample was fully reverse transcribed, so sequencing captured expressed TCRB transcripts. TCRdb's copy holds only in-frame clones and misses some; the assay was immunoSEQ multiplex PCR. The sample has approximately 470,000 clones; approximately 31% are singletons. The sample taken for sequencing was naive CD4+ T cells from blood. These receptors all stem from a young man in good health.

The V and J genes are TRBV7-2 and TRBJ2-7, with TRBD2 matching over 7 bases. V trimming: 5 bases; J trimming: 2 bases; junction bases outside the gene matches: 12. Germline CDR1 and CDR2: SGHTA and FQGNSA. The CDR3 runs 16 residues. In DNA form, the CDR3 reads TGTGCCAGCAGCCGACCCGGGGCTAGCGGACCCTACGAGCAGTACTTC. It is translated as CASSRPGASGPYEQYF.

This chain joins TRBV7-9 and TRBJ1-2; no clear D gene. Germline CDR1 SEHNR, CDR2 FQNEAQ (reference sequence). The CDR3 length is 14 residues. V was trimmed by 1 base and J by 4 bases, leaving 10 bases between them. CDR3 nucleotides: TGTGCCAGCAGCTTAGAAGCAGGAAGCTATGGCTACACCTTC. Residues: CASSLEAGSYGYTF.

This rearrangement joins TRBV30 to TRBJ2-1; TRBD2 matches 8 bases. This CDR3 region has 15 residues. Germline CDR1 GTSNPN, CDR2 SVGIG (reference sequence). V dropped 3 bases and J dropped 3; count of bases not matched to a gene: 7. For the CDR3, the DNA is TGTGCCTGGAGCAAGGCGGGAGGAAGCTACAATGAGCAGTTCTTC. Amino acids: CAWSKAGGSYNEQFF.

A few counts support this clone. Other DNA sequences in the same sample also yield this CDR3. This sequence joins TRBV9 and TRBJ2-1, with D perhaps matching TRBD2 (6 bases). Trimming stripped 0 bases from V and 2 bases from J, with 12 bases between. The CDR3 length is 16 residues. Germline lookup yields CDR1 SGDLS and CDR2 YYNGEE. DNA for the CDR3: TGTGCCAGCAGCGTAGGAGGGACGGGAGCCTACAATGAGCAGTTCTTC. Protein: CASSVGGTGAYNEQFF.

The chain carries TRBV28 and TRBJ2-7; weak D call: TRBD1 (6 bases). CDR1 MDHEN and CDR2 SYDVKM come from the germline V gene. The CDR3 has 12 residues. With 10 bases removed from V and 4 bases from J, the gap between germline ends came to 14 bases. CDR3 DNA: TGTGCCACCGGGACACCGGGATACGAGCAGTACTTC. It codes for CATGTPGYEQYF.

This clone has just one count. CDR3 residues: CASSPTFIALNTEAFF. The CDR3, as DNA: TGTGCCAGCTCACCAACTTTCATTGCCTTGAACACTGAAGCTTTCTTT. This rearrangement joins TRBV18 to TRBJ1-1; D is unclear. V was clipped by 2 bases and J by 0 bases, with 13 bases between them. From germline, CDR1 is KGHSH and CDR2 LQKENI. CDR3 length: 16 residues. Drawing the rest from reference TRBV18 and TRBJ1-1, the complete variable domain is NAGVMQNPRHLVRRRGQEARLRCSPMKGHSHVYWYRQLPEEGLKFMVYLQKENIIDESGMPKERFSAEFPKEGPSILRIQQVVRGDSAAYFCASSPTFIALNTEAFFGQGTRLTVV.

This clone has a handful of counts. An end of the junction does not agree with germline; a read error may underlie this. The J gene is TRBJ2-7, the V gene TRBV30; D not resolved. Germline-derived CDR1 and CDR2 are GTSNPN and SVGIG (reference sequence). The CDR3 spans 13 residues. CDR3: CPWSAGRSHEQYF. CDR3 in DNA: TGTCCCTGGAGTGCTGGCAGGTCCCACGAGCAGTACTTC.

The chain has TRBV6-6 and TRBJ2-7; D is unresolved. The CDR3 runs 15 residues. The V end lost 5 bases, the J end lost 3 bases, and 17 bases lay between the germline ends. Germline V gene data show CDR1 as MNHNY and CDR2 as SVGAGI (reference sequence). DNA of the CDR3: TGTGCCAGCAGTGGCCAGAGTGCTAGGGACTACGAGCAGTACTTC. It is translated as CASSGQSARDYEQYF.

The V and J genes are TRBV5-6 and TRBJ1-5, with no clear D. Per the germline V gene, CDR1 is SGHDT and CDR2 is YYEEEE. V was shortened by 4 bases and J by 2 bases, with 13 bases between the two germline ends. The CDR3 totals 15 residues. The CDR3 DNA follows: TGTGCCAGCAGCCGAAGAGAGGCCGGCAATCAGCCCCAGCATTTT. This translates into CASSRREAGNQPQHF.

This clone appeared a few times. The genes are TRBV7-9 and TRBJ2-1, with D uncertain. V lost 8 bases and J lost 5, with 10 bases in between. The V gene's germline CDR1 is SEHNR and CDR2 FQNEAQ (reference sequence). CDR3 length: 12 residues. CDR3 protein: CASSMGHNEQFF. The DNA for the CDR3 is TGTGCCAGCTCAATGGGTCACAATGAGCAGTTCTTC.

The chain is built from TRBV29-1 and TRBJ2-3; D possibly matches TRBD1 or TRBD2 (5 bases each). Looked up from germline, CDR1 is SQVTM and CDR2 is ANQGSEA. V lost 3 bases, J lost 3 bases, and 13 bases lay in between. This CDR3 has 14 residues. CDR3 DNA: TGCAGCGTTGACCCGGTTTGGGGGACAGATACGCAGTATTTT. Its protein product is CSVDPVWGTDTQYF.

This CDR3 reads CAWSEQRNTEAFF. DNA for the CDR3: TGTGCCTGGAGCGAACAGAGGAACACTGAAGCTTTCTTT. The V call is TRBV30, the J call TRBJ1-1; D unclear. The CDR3 is made up of 13 amino acids. CDR1 and CDR2 (germline): GTSNPN, SVGIG (reference sequence). The germline V and J ends were trimmed by 3 bases and 1 base, with 9 bases remaining between them.

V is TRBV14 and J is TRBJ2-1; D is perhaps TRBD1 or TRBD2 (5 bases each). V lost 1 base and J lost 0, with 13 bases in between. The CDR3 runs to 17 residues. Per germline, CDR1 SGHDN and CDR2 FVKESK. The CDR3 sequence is CASSQGRGHGSYNEQFF. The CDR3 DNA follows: TGTGCCAGCAGCCAAGGACGGGGCCATGGCTCCTACAATGAGCAGTTCTTC.

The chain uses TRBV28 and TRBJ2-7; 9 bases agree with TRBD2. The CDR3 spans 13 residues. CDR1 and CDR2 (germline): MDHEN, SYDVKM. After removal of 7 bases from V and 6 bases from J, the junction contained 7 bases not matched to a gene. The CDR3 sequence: CASMPGLASEQYF. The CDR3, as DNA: TGTGCCAGCATGCCGGGACTAGCTAGCGAGCAGTACTTC.

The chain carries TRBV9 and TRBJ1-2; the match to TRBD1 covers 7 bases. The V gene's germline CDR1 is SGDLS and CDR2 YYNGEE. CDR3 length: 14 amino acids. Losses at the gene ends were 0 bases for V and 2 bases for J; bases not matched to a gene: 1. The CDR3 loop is CASSVEQGNYGYTF. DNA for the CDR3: TGTGCCAGCAGCGTAGAACAGGGGAACTATGGCTACACCTTC.

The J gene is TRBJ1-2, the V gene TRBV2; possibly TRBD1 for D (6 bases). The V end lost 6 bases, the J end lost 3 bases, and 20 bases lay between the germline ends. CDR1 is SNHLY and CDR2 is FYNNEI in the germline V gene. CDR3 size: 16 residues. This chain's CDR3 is CASSLRPRGVDYGYTF. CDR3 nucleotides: TGTGCCAGCAGCCTTCGTCCCAGGGGCGTAGACTATGGCTACACCTTC.

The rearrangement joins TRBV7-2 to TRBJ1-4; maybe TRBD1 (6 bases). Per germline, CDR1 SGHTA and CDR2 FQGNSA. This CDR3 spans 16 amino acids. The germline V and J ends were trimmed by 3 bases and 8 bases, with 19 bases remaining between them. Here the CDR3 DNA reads TGTGCCAGCAGCTTGGGGATCGGGACACATCCAGAAAAACTGTTTTTT. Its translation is CASSLGIGTHPEKLFF.

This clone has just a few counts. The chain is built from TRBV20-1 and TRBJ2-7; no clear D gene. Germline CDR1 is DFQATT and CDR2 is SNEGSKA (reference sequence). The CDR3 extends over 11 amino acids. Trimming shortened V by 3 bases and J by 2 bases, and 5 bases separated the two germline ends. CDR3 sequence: CSASLPYEQYF. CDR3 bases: TGCAGTGCTAGCCTCCCCTACGAGCAGTACTTC.

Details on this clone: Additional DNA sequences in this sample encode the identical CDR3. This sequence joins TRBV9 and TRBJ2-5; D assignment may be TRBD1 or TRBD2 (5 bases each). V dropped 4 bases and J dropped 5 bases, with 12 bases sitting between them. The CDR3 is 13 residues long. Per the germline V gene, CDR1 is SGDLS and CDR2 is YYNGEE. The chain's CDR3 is CASSRDGVETQYF. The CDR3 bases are TGTGCCAGCAGCCGGGACGGGGTGGAGACCCAGTACTTC. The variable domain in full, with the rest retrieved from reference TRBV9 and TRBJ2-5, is DSGVTQTPKHLITATGQRVTLRCSPRSGDLSVYWYQQSLDQGLQFLIQYYNGEERAKGNILERFSAQQFPDLHSELNLSSLELGDSALYFCASSRDGVETQYFGPGTRLLVL.

The CDR3 loop is CASSLWGTAYEQYF. CDR3 coding DNA: TGTGCCAGCAGCCTCTGGGGGACCGCCTACGAGCAGTACTTC. The chain has TRBV25-1 and TRBJ2-7, with D perhaps given as TRBD1 or TRBD2 (5 bases each). The CDR3 extends over 14 amino acids. Trimming shortened V by 6 bases and J by 2 bases, and 14 bases separated the two germline ends. CDR1 is MGHDK, CDR2 SYGVNS, per germline.

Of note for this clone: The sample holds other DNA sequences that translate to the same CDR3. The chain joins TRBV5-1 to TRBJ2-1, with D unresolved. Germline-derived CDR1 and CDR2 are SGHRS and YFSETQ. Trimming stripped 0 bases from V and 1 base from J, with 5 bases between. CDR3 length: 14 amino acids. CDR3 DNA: TGCGCCAGCAGCTTGGCCGGGTCCTACAATGAGCAGTTCTTC. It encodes CASSLAGSYNEQFF. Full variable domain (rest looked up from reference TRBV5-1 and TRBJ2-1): KAGVTQTPRYLIKTRGQQVTLSCSPISGHRSVSWYQQTPGQGLQFLFEYFSETQRNKGNFPGRFSGRQFSNSRSEMNVSTLELGDSALYLCASSLAGSYNEQFFGPGTRLTVL.

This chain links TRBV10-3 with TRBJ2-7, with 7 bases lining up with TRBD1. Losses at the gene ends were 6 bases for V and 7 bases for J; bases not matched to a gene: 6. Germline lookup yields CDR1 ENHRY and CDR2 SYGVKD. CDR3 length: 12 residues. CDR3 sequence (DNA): TGTGCCATCAGGGGACAGTTTCCGGAGCAGTACTTC. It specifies CAIRGQFPEQYF.

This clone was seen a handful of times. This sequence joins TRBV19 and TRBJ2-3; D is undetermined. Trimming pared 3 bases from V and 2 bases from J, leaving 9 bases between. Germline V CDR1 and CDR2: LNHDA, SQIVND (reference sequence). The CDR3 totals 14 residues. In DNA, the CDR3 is TGTGCCAGTAGTATCGACGGATCCACAGATACGCAGTATTTT. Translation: CASSIDGSTDTQYF.

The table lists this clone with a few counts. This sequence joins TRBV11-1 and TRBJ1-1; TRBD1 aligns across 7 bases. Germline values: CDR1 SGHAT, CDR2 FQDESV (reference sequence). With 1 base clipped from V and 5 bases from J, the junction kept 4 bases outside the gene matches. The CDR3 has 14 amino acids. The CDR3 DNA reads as TGTGCCAGCAGCTTAGGACAGGGATGGACTGAAGCTTTCTTT. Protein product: CASSLGQGWTEAFF.

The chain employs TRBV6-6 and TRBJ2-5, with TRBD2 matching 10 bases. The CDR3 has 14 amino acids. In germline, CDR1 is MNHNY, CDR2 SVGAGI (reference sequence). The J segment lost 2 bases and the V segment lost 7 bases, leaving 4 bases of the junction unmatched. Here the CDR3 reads CASIEAGGQETQYF. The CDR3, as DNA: TGTGCCAGCATCGAAGCGGGAGGGCAAGAGACCCAGTACTTC.

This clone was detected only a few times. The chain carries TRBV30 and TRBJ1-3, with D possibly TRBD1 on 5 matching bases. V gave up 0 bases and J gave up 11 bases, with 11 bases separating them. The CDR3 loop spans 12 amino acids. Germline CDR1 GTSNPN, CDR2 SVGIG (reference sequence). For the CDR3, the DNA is TGTGCCTGGAGTGTAAAAAGGGACTCCATATATTTT. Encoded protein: CAWSVKRDSIYF.

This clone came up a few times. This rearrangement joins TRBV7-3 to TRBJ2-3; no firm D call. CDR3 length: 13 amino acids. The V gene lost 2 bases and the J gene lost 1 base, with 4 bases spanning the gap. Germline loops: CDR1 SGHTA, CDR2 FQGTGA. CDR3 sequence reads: CASSLVGTDTQYF. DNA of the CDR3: TGTGCCAGCAGCTTAGTCGGCACAGATACGCAGTATTTT.

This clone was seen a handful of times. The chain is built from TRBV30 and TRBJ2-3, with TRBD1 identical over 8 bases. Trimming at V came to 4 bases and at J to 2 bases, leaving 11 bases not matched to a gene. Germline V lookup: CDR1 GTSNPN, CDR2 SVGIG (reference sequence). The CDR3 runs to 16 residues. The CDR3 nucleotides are TGTGCCTGGACAGGGGGCTTGGGGATGTACACAGATACGCAGTATTTT. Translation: CAWTGGLGMYTDTQYF.

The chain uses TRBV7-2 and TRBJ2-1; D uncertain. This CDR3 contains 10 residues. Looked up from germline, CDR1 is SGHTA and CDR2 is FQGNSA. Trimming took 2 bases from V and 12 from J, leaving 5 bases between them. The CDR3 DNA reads TGTGCCAGCAGCTTAAAAGTGCAGTTCTTC. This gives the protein CASSLKVQFF.

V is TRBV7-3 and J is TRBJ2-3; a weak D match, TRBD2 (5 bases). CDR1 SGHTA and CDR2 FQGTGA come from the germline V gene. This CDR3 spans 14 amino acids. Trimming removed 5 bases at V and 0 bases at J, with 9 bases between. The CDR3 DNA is TGTGCCAGCAGCCCGGGGTCGAGCACAGATACGCAGTATTTT. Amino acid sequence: CASSPGSSTDTQYF. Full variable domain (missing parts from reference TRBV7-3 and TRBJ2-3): GAGVSQTPSNKVTEKGKYVELRCDPISGHTALYWYRQSLGQGPEFLIYFQGTGAADDSGLPNDRFFAVRPEGSVSTLKIQRTERGDSAVYLCASSPGSSTDTQYFGPGTRLTVL.

In DNA form, the CDR3 reads TGTGCCAGCGCTAGCGGGAGGGGGGGCACAGATACGCAGTATTTT. Its translation: CASASGRGGTDTQYF. J is TRBJ2-3 and V is TRBV4-2, with TRBD2 matching over 12 bases. The CDR3 is 15 residues long. J lost 1 base, V lost 8 bases, and 4 bases had no gene match. Germline CDR1 LGHNA, CDR2 YNFKEQ.

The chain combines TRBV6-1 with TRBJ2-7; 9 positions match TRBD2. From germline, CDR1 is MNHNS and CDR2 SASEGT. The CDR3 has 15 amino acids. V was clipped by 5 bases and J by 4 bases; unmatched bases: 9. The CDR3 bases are TGTGCCAGCAGTCGTCCGGGACTAGCACTATACGAGCAGTACTTC. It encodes CASSRPGLALYEQYF.